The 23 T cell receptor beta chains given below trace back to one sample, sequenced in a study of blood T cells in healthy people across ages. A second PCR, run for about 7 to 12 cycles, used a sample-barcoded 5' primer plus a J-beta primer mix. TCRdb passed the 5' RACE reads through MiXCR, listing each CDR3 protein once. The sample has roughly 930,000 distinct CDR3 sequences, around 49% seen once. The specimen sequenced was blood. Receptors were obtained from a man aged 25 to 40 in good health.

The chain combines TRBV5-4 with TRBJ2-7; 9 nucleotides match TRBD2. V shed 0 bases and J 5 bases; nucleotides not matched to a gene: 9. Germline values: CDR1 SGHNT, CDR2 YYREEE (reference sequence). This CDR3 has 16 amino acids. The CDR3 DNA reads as TGTGCCAGCAGCTTGGGGATAGCGGGGGTAAAGCACGAGCAGTACTTC. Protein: CASSLGIAGVKHEQYF. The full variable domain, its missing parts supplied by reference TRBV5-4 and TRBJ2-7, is ETGVTQSPTHLIKTRGQQVTLRCSSQSGHNTVSWYQQALGQGPQFIFQYYREEENGRGNFPPRFSGLQFPNYSSELNVNALELDDSALYLCASSLGIAGVKHEQYFGPGTRLTVT.

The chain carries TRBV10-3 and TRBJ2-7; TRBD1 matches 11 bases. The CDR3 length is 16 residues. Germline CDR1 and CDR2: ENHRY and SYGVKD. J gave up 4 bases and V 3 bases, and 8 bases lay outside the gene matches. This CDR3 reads CAISDFGTGGGYEQYF. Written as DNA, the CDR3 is TGTGCCATCAGTGACTTCGGGACAGGGGGAGGGTACGAGCAGTACTTC.

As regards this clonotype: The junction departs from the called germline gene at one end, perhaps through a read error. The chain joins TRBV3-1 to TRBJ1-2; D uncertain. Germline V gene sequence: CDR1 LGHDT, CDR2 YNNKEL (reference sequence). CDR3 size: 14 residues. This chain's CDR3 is CASSQNQATNGYTF. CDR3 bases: TGCGCCAGCAGCCAGAACCAGGCGACCAATGGCTACACCTTC.

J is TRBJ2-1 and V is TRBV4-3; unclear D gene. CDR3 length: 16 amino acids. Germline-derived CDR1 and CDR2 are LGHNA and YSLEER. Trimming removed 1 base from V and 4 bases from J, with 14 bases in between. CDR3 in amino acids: CASSQGDPHQYNEQFF. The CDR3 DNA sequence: TGCGCCAGCAGCCAAGGAGATCCGCATCAGTACAATGAGCAGTTCTTC.

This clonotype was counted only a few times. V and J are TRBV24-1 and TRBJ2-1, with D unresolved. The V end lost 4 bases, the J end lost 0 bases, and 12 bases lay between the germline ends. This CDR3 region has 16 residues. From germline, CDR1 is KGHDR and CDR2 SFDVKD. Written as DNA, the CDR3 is TGTGCCACCAGTGACTCGGTCGTTAGCTCCTACAATGAGCAGTTCTTC. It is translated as CATSDSVVSSYNEQFF.

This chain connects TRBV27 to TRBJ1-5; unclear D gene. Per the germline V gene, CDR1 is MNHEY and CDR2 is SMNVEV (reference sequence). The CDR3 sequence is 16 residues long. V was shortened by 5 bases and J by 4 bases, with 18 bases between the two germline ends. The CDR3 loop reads CASSGVEAQPNQPQHF. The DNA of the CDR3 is TGTGCCAGCAGTGGTGTAGAGGCCCAACCTAATCAGCCCCAGCATTTT.

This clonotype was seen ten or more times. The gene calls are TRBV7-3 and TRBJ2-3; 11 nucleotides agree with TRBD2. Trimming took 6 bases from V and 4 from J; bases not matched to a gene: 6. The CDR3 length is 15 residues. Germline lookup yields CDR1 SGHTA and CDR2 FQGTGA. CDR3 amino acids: CASSTSGGGADTQYF. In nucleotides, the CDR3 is TGTGCCAGCAGTACTAGCGGGGGAGGAGCAGATACGCAGTATTTT.

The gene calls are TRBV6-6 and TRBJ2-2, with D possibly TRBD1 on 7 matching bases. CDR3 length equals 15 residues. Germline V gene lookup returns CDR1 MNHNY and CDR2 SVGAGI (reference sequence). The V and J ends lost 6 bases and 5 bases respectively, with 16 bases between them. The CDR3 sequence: CASRPTGAGTGELFF. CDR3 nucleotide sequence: TGTGCCAGCAGACCTACAGGGGCGGGGACCGGGGAGCTGTTTTTT.

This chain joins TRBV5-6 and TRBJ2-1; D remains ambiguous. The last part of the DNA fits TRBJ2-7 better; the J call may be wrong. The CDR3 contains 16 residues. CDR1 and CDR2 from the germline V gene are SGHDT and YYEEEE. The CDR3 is CASSLSGRNLYNEQYF. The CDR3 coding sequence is TGTGCCAGCAGCTTGTCCGGGCGAAACTTATACAATGAGCAGTACTTC.

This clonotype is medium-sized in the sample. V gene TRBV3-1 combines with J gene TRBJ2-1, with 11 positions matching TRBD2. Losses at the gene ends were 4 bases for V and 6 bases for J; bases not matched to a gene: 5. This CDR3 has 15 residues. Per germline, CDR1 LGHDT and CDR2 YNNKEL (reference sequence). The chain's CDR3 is CASSPASGGTNEQFF. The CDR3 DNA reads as TGTGCCAGCAGCCCAGCTAGCGGGGGGACCAATGAGCAGTTCTTC.

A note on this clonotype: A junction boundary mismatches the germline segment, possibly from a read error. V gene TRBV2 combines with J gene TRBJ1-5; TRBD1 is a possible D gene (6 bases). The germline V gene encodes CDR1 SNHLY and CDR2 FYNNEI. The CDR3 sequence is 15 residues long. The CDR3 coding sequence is TGTGCCAACAGTGAAGCGCCAACAGGGAGACAGCCCCAGCATTTT. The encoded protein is CANSEAPTGRQPQHF.

Here the CDR3 reads CASSFTANEKLFF. Here the CDR3 DNA reads TGTGCCAGCAGTTTTACCGCGAATGAAAAACTGTTTTTT. The V call is TRBV28, the J call TRBJ1-4; D not certain. V was trimmed by 3 bases and J by 5 bases, leaving 7 bases between them. Germline V gene data show CDR1 as MDHEN and CDR2 as SYDVKM. This CDR3 has 13 residues.

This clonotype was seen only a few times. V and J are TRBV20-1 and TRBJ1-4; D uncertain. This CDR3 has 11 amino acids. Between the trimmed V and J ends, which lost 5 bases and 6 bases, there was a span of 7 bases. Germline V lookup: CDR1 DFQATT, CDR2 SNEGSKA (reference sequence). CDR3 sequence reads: CSAGKDEKLFF. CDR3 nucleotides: TGCAGTGCTGGGAAGGATGAAAAACTGTTTTTT.

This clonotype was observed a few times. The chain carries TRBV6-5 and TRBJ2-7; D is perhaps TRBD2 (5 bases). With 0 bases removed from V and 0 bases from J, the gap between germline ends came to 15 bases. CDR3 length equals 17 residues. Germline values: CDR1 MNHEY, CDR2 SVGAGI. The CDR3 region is CASSYSVSGDRSYEQYF. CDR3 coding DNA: TGTGCCAGCAGTTACTCGGTCTCCGGGGATCGCTCCTACGAGCAGTACTTC.

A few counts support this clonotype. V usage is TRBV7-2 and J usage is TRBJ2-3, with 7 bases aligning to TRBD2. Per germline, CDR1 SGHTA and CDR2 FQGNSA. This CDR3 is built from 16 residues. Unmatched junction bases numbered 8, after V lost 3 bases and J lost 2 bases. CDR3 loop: CASSLGGRHTTDTQYF. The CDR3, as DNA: TGTGCCAGCAGCTTGGGGGGGAGACACACCACAGATACGCAGTATTTT.

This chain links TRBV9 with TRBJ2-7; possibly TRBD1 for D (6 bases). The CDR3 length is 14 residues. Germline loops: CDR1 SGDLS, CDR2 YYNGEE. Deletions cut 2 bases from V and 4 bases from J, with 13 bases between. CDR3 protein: CASSVQDRSYEQYF. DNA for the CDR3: TGTGCCAGCAGCGTGCAGGACAGATCTTACGAGCAGTACTTC.

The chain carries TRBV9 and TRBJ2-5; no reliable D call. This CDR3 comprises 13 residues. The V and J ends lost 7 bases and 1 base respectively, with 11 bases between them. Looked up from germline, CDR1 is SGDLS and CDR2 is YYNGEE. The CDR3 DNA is TGTGCCAGCGGTTCGAGAGGCCAAGAGACCCAGTACTTC. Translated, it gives CASGSRGQETQYF.

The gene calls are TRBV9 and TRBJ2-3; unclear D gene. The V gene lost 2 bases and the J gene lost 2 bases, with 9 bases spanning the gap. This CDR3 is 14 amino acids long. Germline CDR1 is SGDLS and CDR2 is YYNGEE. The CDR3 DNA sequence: TGTGCCAGCAGCGTCGACGGAGTCACAGATACGCAGTATTTT. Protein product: CASSVDGVTDTQYF. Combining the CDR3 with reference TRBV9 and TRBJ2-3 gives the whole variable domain DSGVTQTPKHLITATGQRVTLRCSPRSGDLSVYWYQQSLDQGLQFLIQYYNGEERAKGNILERFSAQQFPDLHSELNLSSLELGDSALYFCASSVDGVTDTQYFGPGTRLTVL.

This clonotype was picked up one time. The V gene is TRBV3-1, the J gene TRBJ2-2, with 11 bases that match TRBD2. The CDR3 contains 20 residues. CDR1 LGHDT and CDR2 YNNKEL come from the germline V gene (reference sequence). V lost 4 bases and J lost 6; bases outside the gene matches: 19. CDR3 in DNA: TGTGCCAGCAGCCCAACTGGCTTGACTAGCGGGGTTCATCGCGCCGGGGAGCTGTTTTTT. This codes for CASSPTGLTSGVHRAGELFF.

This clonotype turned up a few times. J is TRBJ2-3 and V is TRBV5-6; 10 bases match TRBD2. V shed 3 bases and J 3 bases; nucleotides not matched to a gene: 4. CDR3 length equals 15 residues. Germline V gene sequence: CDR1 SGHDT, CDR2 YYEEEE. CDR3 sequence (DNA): TGTGCCAGCAGCTCAGCGGGACTAGCGACAGATACGCAGTATTTT. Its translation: CASSSAGLATDTQYF.

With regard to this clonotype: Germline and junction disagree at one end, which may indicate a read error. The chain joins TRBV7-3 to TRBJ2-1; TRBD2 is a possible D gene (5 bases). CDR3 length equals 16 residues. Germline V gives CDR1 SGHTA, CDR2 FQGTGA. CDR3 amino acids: CACSLTPAASYNEQFF. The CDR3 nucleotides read TGTGCCTGCAGCTTAACTCCAGCGGCCAGTTACAATGAGCAGTTCTTC.

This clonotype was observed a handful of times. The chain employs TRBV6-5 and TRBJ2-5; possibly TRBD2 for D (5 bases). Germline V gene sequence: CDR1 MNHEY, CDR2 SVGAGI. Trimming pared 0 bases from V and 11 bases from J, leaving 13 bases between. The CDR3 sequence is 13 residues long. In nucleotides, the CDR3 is TGTGCCAGCAGTTACTCAGGGTCTGGGGAGCAGTACTTC. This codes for CASSYSGSGEQYF.

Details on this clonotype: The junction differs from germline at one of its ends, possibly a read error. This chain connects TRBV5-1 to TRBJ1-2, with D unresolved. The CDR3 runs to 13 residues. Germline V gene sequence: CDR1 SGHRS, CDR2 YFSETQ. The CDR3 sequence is CANSPEGNYGYTF. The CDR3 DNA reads TGCGCCAACAGCCCAGAAGGAAACTATGGCTACACCTTC.